The 30 T cell receptor beta chains in this list originate from one sample, sequenced in a study of cytomegalovirus exposure and HLA in healthy donors. PCR primers comprised 60 Vbeta and 13 Jbeta primers. The assay was immunoSEQ multiplex PCR, and TCRdb's table has in-frame clones only and misses some. The sample consists of approximately 76,000 clones, roughly 73% of them appearing once. The sequencing sample was made of PBMCs. These receptors were collected from a woman aged 40-49 years in good health and CMV-seropositive.

The J gene is TRBJ2-1, the V gene TRBV28; 9 bases are a match to TRBD2. The CDR3 consists of 17 residues. V shed 3 bases, J shed 0 bases, and the junction held 6 bases outside the gene matches. Germline CDR1 MDHEN, CDR2 SYDVKM. CDR3 bases: TGTGCCAGCAGTTTTCGGACTAGCGACTACTCCTACAATGAGCAGTTCTTC. Translation gives CASSFRTSDYSYNEQFF. Full variable domain (outside the CDR3, taken from reference TRBV28 and TRBJ2-1): DVKVTQSSRYLVKRTGEKVFLECVQDMDHENMFWYRQDPGLGLRLIYFSYDVKMKEKGDIPEGYSVSREKKERFSLILESASTNQTSMYLCASSFRTSDYSYNEQFFGPGTRLTVL.

The CDR3 is CSVPLEGAGSYGYTF. The DNA of the CDR3 is TGCAGCGTTCCCCTTGAGGGGGCAGGAAGCTATGGCTACACCTTC. The chain couples TRBV29-1 to TRBJ1-2, with 7 positions matching TRBD1. Germline CDR1 and CDR2: SQVTM and ANQGSEA. J was trimmed by 4 bases and V by 5 bases; bases with no gene match: 13. The length of the CDR3 is 15 residues.

This chain's CDR3 is CASRQSAGRDTEAFF. The CDR3 coding sequence is TGTGCCAGTAGGCAAAGCGCGGGGCGAGACACTGAAGCTTTCTTT. This rearrangement joins TRBV19 to TRBJ1-1, with D maybe TRBD1 (5 bases). The CDR3 covers 15 residues. CDR1 is LNHDA, CDR2 SQIVND, per germline (reference sequence). The germline V and J ends were trimmed by 6 bases and 3 bases, with 17 bases remaining between them.

J is TRBJ2-1 and V is TRBV2; the match to TRBD2 covers 13 bases. Germline V gives CDR1 SNHLY, CDR2 FYNNEI. There are 18 residues in the CDR3. V was clipped by 8 bases and J by 2 bases; unmatched bases: 12. CDR3 DNA: TGTGCCAGCCCGGGACTAGCGGGACAAGTTGGGCCCTACAATGAGCAGTTCTTC. Its protein product is CASPGLAGQVGPYNEQFF.

The chain joins TRBV7-3 to TRBJ2-2, with D unclear. CDR3 length: 15 residues. The germline CDR1 and CDR2 sequences are SGHTA and FQGTGA. The V end lost 2 bases, the J end lost 6 bases, and 13 bases lay between the germline ends. The CDR3 sequence is CASSLSDNPSGELFF. CDR3 bases: TGTGCCAGCAGCTTATCTGACAACCCCTCCGGGGAGCTGTTTTTT.

This chain connects TRBV7-2 to TRBJ2-6, with a tentative D call TRBD2 (6 bases). The CDR3 sequence is 14 residues long. Trimming pared 6 bases from V and 1 base from J, leaving 7 bases between. CDR1 and CDR2 (germline): SGHTA, FQGNSA. CDR3 region: CASREGSGANVLTF. The CDR3 DNA follows: TGTGCCAGCAGGGAGGGTTCTGGGGCCAACGTCCTGACTTTC.

This clone occurred a few times. V usage is TRBV27 and J usage is TRBJ2-2; 8 bases fit TRBD1. Germline V gene sequence: CDR1 MNHEY, CDR2 SMNVEV (reference sequence). J gave up 4 bases and V 3 bases, and 10 bases lay outside the gene matches. This CDR3 spans 17 amino acids. CDR3 coding DNA: TGTGCCAGCAGTTTGAGGTATCCGGACAGGGTCACCGGGGAGCTGTTTTTT. Translating gives CASSLRYPDRVTGELFF.

This clone is a singleton in its sample. This chain uses TRBV7-9 with TRBJ1-1, with TRBD1 as a possible D gene (5 bases). The germline CDR1 and CDR2 sequences are SEHNR and FQNEAQ (reference sequence). The CDR3 sequence is 15 residues long. Trimming took off 10 bases at V and 5 bases at J, with 23 bases between the two ends. CDR3 loop: CATPGIRELRTEAFF. In DNA, the CDR3 is TGTGCCACACCCGGAATCAGGGAATTGCGGACTGAAGCTTTCTTT.

The chain links TRBV9 to TRBJ2-6, with D uncertain. The germline V gene has CDR1 SGDLS and CDR2 YYNGEE. The CDR3 is made up of 15 amino acids. V was clipped by 4 bases and J by 0 bases, with 8 bases between them. The DNA for the CDR3 is TGTGCCAGCAGCCCACAGAGCTCTGGGGCCAACGTCCTGACTTTC. It is translated as CASSPQSSGANVLTF. The full variable domain, completed using reference TRBV9 and TRBJ2-6, is DSGVTQTPKHLITATGQRVTLRCSPRSGDLSVYWYQQSLDQGLQFLIQYYNGEERAKGNILERFSAQQFPDLHSELNLSSLELGDSALYFCASSPQSSGANVLTFGAGSRLTVL.

The V call is TRBV11-2, the J call TRBJ1-1; TRBD1 aligns across 7 bases. After removal of 3 bases from V and 4 bases from J, the junction contained 2 bases not matched to a gene. The CDR3 consists of 13 residues. Germline CDR1 and CDR2: SGHAT and FQNNGV. The CDR3 nucleotides read TGTGCCAGCAGCTTTAACAGGGGCACTGAAGCTTTCTTT. Translation: CASSFNRGTEAFF.

The chain employs TRBV6-1 and TRBJ2-1; 9 positions agree with TRBD1. The CDR3 has 15 residues. Germline CDR1 MNHNS, CDR2 SASEGT. J lost 4 bases, V lost 7 bases, and 8 bases had no gene match. DNA for the CDR3: TGTGCCAGCATGATAGGGGACAGGGCTTACAATGAGCAGTTCTTC. It yields the protein CASMIGDRAYNEQFF.

This clone was counted only a few times. The chain employs TRBV7-9 and TRBJ2-3, with 10 nucleotides matching TRBD1. CDR1 is SEHNR and CDR2 is FQNEAQ in the germline V gene (reference sequence). This CDR3 is 17 amino acids long. Trimming at V came to 0 bases and at J to 5 bases, leaving 8 bases not matched to a gene. The CDR3 DNA follows: TGTGCCAGCAGCTTAGCCCCGGGACAGGGGTCATTAGATACGCAGTATTTT. Translation: CASSLAPGQGSLDTQYF. Supplemented by reference TRBV7-9 and TRBJ2-3, the full variable domain reads DTGVSQNPRHKITKRGQNVTFRCDPISEHNRLYWYRQTLGQGPEFLTYFQNEAQLEKSRLLSDRFSAERPKGSFSTLEIQRTEQGDSAMYLCASSLAPGQGSLDTQYFGPGTRLTVL.

The gene calls are TRBV4-3 and TRBJ1-4, with no clear D. The CDR3 contains 15 residues. Trimming stripped 1 base from V and 6 bases from J, with 12 bases between. Germline CDR1 and CDR2: LGHNA and YSLEER. Here the CDR3 DNA reads TGCGCCAGCAGCCAAGTCCGGGTTTCAGATGAAAAACTGTTTTTT. Its translation: CASSQVRVSDEKLFF.

This chain connects TRBV7-2 to TRBJ2-7; TRBD1 might be the D (5 bases). Trimming removed 5 bases from V and 9 bases from J, with 26 bases in between. This CDR3 contains 16 residues. Germline values: CDR1 SGHTA, CDR2 FQGNSA. The CDR3 sequence: CASSPPGRALGEAQYF. The DNA of the CDR3 is TGTGCCAGCAGCCCACCAGGCAGGGCCCTAGGAGAGGCGCAGTACTTC.

The chain uses TRBV4-2 and TRBJ1-5; perhaps TRBD1 as D (6 bases). Germline CDR1 LGHNA, CDR2 YNFKEQ. The CDR3 is made up of 14 amino acids. The ends were cut back, 1 base at V and 3 bases at J, with 7 bases in the middle. This CDR3 is CASSQGGPNQPQHF. The CDR3 region has the DNA TGTGCCAGCAGCCAAGGGGGGCCCAATCAGCCCCAGCATTTT.

This clone has just one count. The chain links TRBV7-6 to TRBJ2-5; 9 bases map to TRBD2. The CDR3 length is 14 residues. The V gene end was trimmed by 8 bases and the J gene end by 1 base; junction bases not matched to a gene: 5. The germline CDR1 and CDR2 sequences are SGHVS and FNYEAQ. The CDR3 protein is CASGPTSGQETQYF. Written as DNA, the CDR3 is TGTGCCAGCGGACCGACTAGCGGCCAAGAGACCCAGTACTTC.

The genes are TRBV9 and TRBJ1-5, with TRBD1 identical over 8 bases. The V segment lost 2 bases and the J segment 6 bases; nucleotides outside the gene matches: 4. There are 14 residues in the CDR3. CDR1 and CDR2 (germline): SGDLS, YYNGEE. CDR3 sequence reads: CASSVQGAGQPQHF. CDR3 nucleotides: TGTGCCAGCAGCGTGCAGGGGGCAGGTCAGCCCCAGCATTTT.

The rearrangement uses TRBV5-4 and TRBJ2-3; D remains unclear. Germline CDR1 is SGHNT and CDR2 is YYREEE (reference sequence). This CDR3 is built from 14 residues. With 4 bases removed from V and 2 bases from J, the gap between germline ends came to 11 bases. CDR3 nucleotide sequence: TGTGCCAGCAGCACGGCCTTAGCCACAGATACGCAGTATTTT. Residues: CASSTALATDTQYF.

The chain combines TRBV7-6 with TRBJ2-3, with 7 positions matching TRBD2. The length of the CDR3 is 15 residues. The germline gives CDR1 SGHVS, CDR2 FNYEAQ. Germline trimming cut 4 bases from V and 1 base from J; bases unmatched to any gene: 5. The CDR3 DNA reads TGTGCCAGCAGCTGGCTGAGCGGGGGCACAGATACGCAGTATTTT. It yields the protein CASSWLSGGTDTQYF.

This clone was seen only a few times. CDR3 nucleotides: TGTGCCAGCAGTTTCAGGGCAGAGGCGACCTACGAGCAGTACTTC. Translated, it gives CASSFRAEATYEQYF. This chain connects TRBV28 to TRBJ2-7; possible D gene TRBD1, 5 bases. Trimming took 3 bases from V and 2 from J, leaving 14 bases between them. The CDR3 covers 15 residues. The germline CDR1 and CDR2 sequences are MDHEN and SYDVKM.

This clone was seen only a few times. The gene calls are TRBV29-1 and TRBJ2-2; D possibly corresponds to TRBD2 (6 bases). The CDR3 consists of 14 residues. V was shortened by 6 bases and J by 1 base, with 12 bases between the two germline ends. From germline, CDR1 is SQVTM and CDR2 ANQGSEA. CDR3 region: CSVMGGGNTGELFF. The DNA of the CDR3 is TGCAGCGTAATGGGGGGAGGGAACACCGGGGAGCTGTTTTTT.

The table lists this clone with a few counts. The J gene is TRBJ2-7, the V gene TRBV6-5; no definite D call. Per germline, CDR1 MNHEY and CDR2 SVGAGI. This CDR3 comprises 13 residues. V was clipped by 10 bases and J by 3 bases, with 16 bases between them. This CDR3 reads CATSLSYDYEQYF. The CDR3 bases are TGTGCCACCTCCCTCAGTTACGACTACGAGCAGTACTTC.

The chain recombines TRBV6-5 with TRBJ2-5, with 10 nucleotides matching TRBD2. Unmatched junction bases numbered 6, after V lost 4 bases and J lost 4 bases. The germline V gene encodes CDR1 MNHEY and CDR2 SVGAGI. This CDR3 is 15 amino acids long. The CDR3 sequence is CASSWGTSAGETQYF. The CDR3 DNA follows: TGTGCCAGCAGTTGGGGGACTAGCGCTGGAGAGACCCAGTACTTC.

This clone has just one count. V and J are TRBV29-1 and TRBJ2-1; the D gene is possibly TRBD2 (6 bases). V was shortened by 6 bases and J by 5 bases, with 17 bases between the two germline ends. The CDR3 has 14 residues. Germline CDR1 is SQVTM and CDR2 is ANQGSEA. This CDR3 reads CSVNPRDGNNEQFF. As DNA, the CDR3 is TGCAGCGTGAACCCGCGGGACGGAAACAATGAGCAGTTCTTC.

The chain has TRBV5-1 and TRBJ2-1, with 11 bases that match TRBD2. Germline lookup yields CDR1 SGHRS and CDR2 YFSETQ. The CDR3 has 19 amino acids. Trimming took 3 bases from V and 0 from J; bases not matched to a gene: 11. The CDR3 nucleotides are TGCGCCAGCAGCTACGACGTAACTAGCGGGGGTTCCTCCTACAATGAGCAGTTCTTC. It codes for CASSYDVTSGGSSYNEQFF.

The table lists this clone with a few counts. The J gene is TRBJ1-1, the V gene TRBV10-3; TRBD1 aligns across 8 bases. With 5 bases clipped from V and 9 bases from J, the junction kept 17 bases outside the gene matches. Germline-derived CDR1 and CDR2 are ENHRY and SYGVKD. The CDR3 consists of 16 residues. The CDR3 sequence: CAISNIISTGQAKAFF. Written as DNA, the CDR3 is TGTGCCATCAGTAATATTATCTCAACGGGACAGGCGAAAGCTTTCTTT.

The chain couples TRBV29-1 to TRBJ1-5; no clear D. V lost 3 bases, J lost 0 bases, and 9 bases lay in between. CDR1 and CDR2 (germline): SQVTM, ANQGSEA. This CDR3 region has 14 residues. This CDR3 is CSVEGVLSNQPQHF. The CDR3 DNA sequence: TGCAGCGTTGAGGGAGTTCTTAGCAATCAGCCCCAGCATTTT.

The chain employs TRBV6-5 and TRBJ1-6, with D perhaps TRBD1 (5 bases). The CDR3 is 16 amino acids. V was clipped by 0 bases and J by 6 bases, with 12 bases between them. The germline V gene encodes CDR1 MNHEY and CDR2 SVGAGI. The CDR3 region is CASSYSRGEGNSPLHF. DNA of the CDR3: TGTGCCAGCAGTTACTCACGAGGGGAGGGTAATTCACCCCTCCACTTT.

This chain uses TRBV7-9 with TRBJ1-1; D might be TRBD1 (5 bases). The germline V and J ends were trimmed by 1 base and 7 bases, with 13 bases remaining between them. CDR3 length: 14 amino acids. From germline, CDR1 is SEHNR and CDR2 FQNEAQ (reference sequence). CDR3 coding DNA: TGTGCCAGCAGCTTAGAAGCTGTCGGGGGTGAAGCTTTCTTT. Protein: CASSLEAVGGEAFF.

The genes are TRBV5-1 and TRBJ2-5; possible D gene TRBD2, 6 bases. V lost 5 bases and J 5 bases, leaving 19 bases between the germline ends. The CDR3 is made up of 15 amino acids. Germline CDR1 SGHRS, CDR2 YFSETQ. CDR3 bases: TGCGCCAGCAGTCCTGATCGCGGGGTTTCGGAGACCCAGTACTTC. Encoded protein: CASSPDRGVSETQYF.